Following are 12 T cell receptor beta chains from one sample sequenced in a study of blood T cell repertoires in COVID-19. The assay was immunoSEQ multiplex PCR, and TCRdb's table has in-frame clones only and misses some. Here the sample spans about 220,000 clones, 75% to 85% being singletons. The sample was peripheral blood. The receptor source for this set is a woman aged 70-85 years with COVID-19, enrolled during active disease.

This clone was observed a single time. A junction end diverges from the germline sequence, so it may reflect a read error. Other DNA sequences in the sample encode the same CDR3. CDR3 in amino acids: CASTLGGGTYEQYF. CDR3 sequence (DNA): TGCGCCAGCACCTTGGGGGGGGGAACCTACGAGCAGTACTTC. This rearrangement joins TRBV5-1 to TRBJ2-7, with TRBD2 matching over 7 bases. Germline values: CDR1 SGHRS, CDR2 YFSETQ. The CDR3 length is 14 residues.

The rearrangement uses TRBV6-2 or TRBV6-3 and TRBJ2-5, with 8 positions matching TRBD2. CDR1 and CDR2 (germline): MNHEY, SVGEGT. V lost 1 base, J lost 5 bases, and 6 bases stayed unmatched. CDR3 size: 15 residues. The CDR3 region has the DNA TGTGCCAGCAGTTACTATGGAGCGGGAGAGGAGACCCAGTACTTC. Its protein product is CASSYYGAGEETQYF.

This clone has just a few counts. The chain couples TRBV19 to TRBJ1-2, with unresolved D. CDR1 LNHDA and CDR2 SQIVND come from the germline V gene (reference sequence). The ends were cut back, 5 bases at V and 3 bases at J, with 10 bases in the middle. CDR3 size: 13 residues. The CDR3 reads CASSDKAHYGYTF. CDR3 in DNA: TGTGCCAGTAGTGATAAAGCTCACTATGGCTACACCTTC. The full variable domain, its missing parts supplied by reference TRBV19 and TRBJ1-2, is DGGITQSPKYLFRKEGQNVTLSCEQNLNHDAMYWYRQDPGQGLRLIYYSQIVNDFQKGDIAEGYSVSREKKESFPLTVTSAQKNPTAFYLCASSDKAHYGYTFGSGTRLTVV.

The CDR3, as DNA: TGTGCTAGTGGTCCTTGGACAGGGGGATGGGAAAACACTGAAGCTTTCTTT. It encodes CASGPWTGGWENTEAFF. The chain employs TRBV12-5 and TRBJ1-1, with TRBD1 matching over 10 bases. The CDR3 covers 17 residues. Looked up from germline, CDR1 is LGHNT and CDR2 is FRNRAP. The ends lost 5 bases at V and 2 bases at J; junction bases unmatched: 11.

The rearrangement joins TRBV7-2 to TRBJ2-5, with D maybe TRBD2 (6 bases). Germline values: CDR1 SGHTA, CDR2 FQGNSA. This CDR3 comprises 17 residues. V lost 5 bases and J lost 4, with 23 bases in between. This CDR3 is CASSQRLAIFKIETQYF. The CDR3 nucleotides read TGTGCCAGCAGCCAAAGGCTAGCGATCTTTAAAATAGAGACCCAGTACTTC. The full variable domain, completed using reference TRBV7-2 and TRBJ2-5, is GAGVSQSPSNKVTEKGKDVELRCDPISGHTALYWYRQSLGQGLEFLIYFQGNSAPDKSGLPSDRFSAERTGGSVSTLTIQRTQQEDSAVYLCASSQRLAIFKIETQYFGPGTRLLVL.

The J gene is TRBJ1-4, the V gene TRBV2; TRBD1 matches 9 bases. The CDR3 extends over 16 amino acids. Germline assignment: CDR1 SNHLY and CDR2 FYNNEI. With V trimmed by 6 bases and J by 3 bases, 8 bases remained unmatched. CDR3 residues: CASRNRGRSANEKLFF. CDR3 DNA sequence: TGTGCCAGCAGAAACAGGGGGCGATCGGCTAATGAAAAACTGTTTTTT.

This clone is a singleton in its sample. This sequence joins TRBV3-1 (or the pseudogene TRBV3-2) and TRBJ1-1, with D unclear. The germline gives CDR1 LGHDT, CDR2 YNNKEL (reference sequence). Trimming removed 3 bases from V and 0 bases from J, with 5 bases in between. This CDR3 has 13 amino acids. CDR3 coding DNA: TGTGCCAGCAGCCATAGATTGAACACTGAAGCTTTCTTT. Translated, it gives CASSHRLNTEAFF.

In its sample, this clone was seen once. This CDR3 reads CASSWTGTGAYEQYF. The CDR3, as DNA: TGTGCCAGCAGCTGGACCGGGACAGGGGCCTACGAGCAGTACTTC. The J gene is TRBJ2-7, the V gene TRBV5-6; TRBD1 matches at 10 bases. The J segment lost 2 bases and the V segment lost 3 bases, leaving 5 bases of the junction unmatched. The CDR3 sequence is 15 residues long. Germline CDR1 is SGHDT and CDR2 is YYEEEE.

This sequence joins TRBV12-5 and TRBJ1-1, with 8 bases fitting TRBD1. Looked up from germline, CDR1 is LGHNT and CDR2 is FRNRAP. The CDR3 has 15 amino acids. After removal of 7 bases from V and 1 base from J, the junction contained 8 bases not matched to a gene. As DNA, the CDR3 is TGTGCTAGTGCTCGACCCGGGACAGGGAACACTGAAGCTTTCTTT. Protein product: CASARPGTGNTEAFF.

The CDR3 sequence: CASSLETKGVFTEAFF. CDR3 DNA sequence: TGTGCCAGCAGCTTGGAGACGAAGGGGGTGTTCACTGAAGCTTTCTTT. This chain links TRBV5-8 with TRBJ1-1; weak D call: TRBD1 (6 bases). Germline V gene sequence: CDR1 SGHTS, CDR2 YDEGEE. V lost 0 bases and J lost 4, with 16 bases in between. CDR3 length: 16 amino acids.

The V gene is TRBV27, the J gene TRBJ2-5; TRBD2 agrees at 9 bases. This CDR3 spans 18 amino acids. V lost 0 bases, J lost 5 bases, and 13 bases stayed unmatched. Germline V gives CDR1 MNHEY, CDR2 SMNVEV (reference sequence). The CDR3 reads CASSLSAGGPKLGETQYF. DNA for the CDR3: TGTGCCAGCAGTTTATCGGCGGGAGGGCCAAAACTGGGGGAGACCCAGTACTTC.

The V call is TRBV6-1, the J call TRBJ2-5; a possible D gene is TRBD2 (6 bases). The CDR3 loop spans 13 amino acids. Germline loops: CDR1 MNHNS, CDR2 SASEGT. V lost 3 bases and J lost 7, with 12 bases in between. The CDR3 protein is CASSDFQGGTQYF. CDR3 bases: TGTGCCAGCAGTGATTTTCAGGGAGGGACCCAGTACTTC.